This TCR beta chain was sequenced in a study of monozygotic twins with inflammatory bowel disease (dated by TCRdb to the late 2010s). With respect to the entire study: The complete study included about 28 monozygotic twin pairs: 19 IBD-discordant Danish pairs and nine German pairs, of which four were IBD-concordant and five were IBD-discordant. Within discordant pairs, disease-associated traits were sought mainly by comparing IBD patients with their genetically identical healthy co-twins. Each individual had, on average, about 151 000 unique TCRalpha sequences and 181 000 unique TCRbeta sequences available for analysis.

From each donor, a roughly 2.5 ml peripheral blood sample was drawn into PAXgene tubes and stored at -80 degrees C. Without T cell sorting, total RNA was isolated from whole blood using the PAXgene blood miRNA kit on an automated QIAcube. Deep TCRalpha and TCRbeta repertoire profiling with unique molecular barcoding was performed on peripheral blood of monozygotic twin pairs concordant or discordant for inflammatory bowel disease. Smoking habits were recorded for all twin pairs, and each individual was classified as a current, former or never smoker. The library came from 5' RACE. For each TCR library, around 4,000 ng of total RNA was used. cDNA was synthesized with SMARTScribe reverse transcriptase in eight separate reactions per sample. During cDNA synthesis, unique molecular identifiers containing a 6-nucleotide sample barcode were introduced by template switching. TCRalpha and TCRbeta cDNA was amplified in two nested PCRs of roughly 16 and 10 cycles, and bead purification was carried out after each PCR. Before amplification, the cDNA was both treated with uracil DNA-glycosylase and purified with the QIAquick PCR purification kit. In the second PCR, Illumina TruSeq-compatible adapters and sample-specific barcodes were added. Library quality and concentration were assessed using TapeStation and Qubit, and roughly 5 ng of each library was pooled. The pooled libraries were sequenced with 2 x 100 bp reads and custom sequencing primers on an Illumina HiSeq2500 single-index Rapid Run. The original methods were these. UMI-based consensus assembly with MiGEC version 1.2.6 was used to correct PCR and sequencing errors. MiXCR version 2.1.1 was used for V(D)J alignment, clonotype assembly and CDR3 extraction. To normalise gene usage, clonotype sharing and MAIT/NKT TCR abundance, the top 1000, 10 000 and 20 000 clonotypes in each sample were analysed. After downsampling to 27 000 UMIs, diversity was calculated as the inverse Simpson index using the vegan R package. Statistical testing used paired Mann-Whitney U tests on the discordant twin pairs and applied Benjamini-Hochberg correction for multiple testing. Reprocessed by TCRdb, the reads give a single entry per CDR3 protein sequence, without DNA. Clone size and V and J calls follow TCRdb, not the original study. The sample's table lists a count of approximately 340,000 distinct CDR3 sequences. The ten largest clonotypes hold around 2% of the sample.

Study-wide conclusions, independent of this receptor: Repertoire similarity did not differ between concordant and discordant twins, possibly due to limited statistical power. Differing immunosuppressive treatments among patients may have added background noise and inter-individual variability to the repertoires. Compared with healthy twins, IBD patients had fewer clonotypes in common with other individuals, a difference most pronounced in patients showing signs of disease activity. A decrease in TCRbeta repertoire diversity, as measured by inverse Simpson index, was observed in IBD patients compared with their healthy co-twins. The analysis was unable to tell apart different T cell subtypes. No single strong signal or clonotype linked to IBD turned up in the results, so the idea that one exists was not supported.

In regard to this clonotype: The target of this receptor is not known.

Sequences were obtained from blood. The clonotype comes from a human donor with ulcerative colitis or Crohn's disease, or a healthy co-twin of an affected twin (not recorded which).

The CDR3 here reads CSARGRQGSADTQYF. The chain is encoded by TRBV20-1 joined to TRBJ2-3; TCRdb indicates TRBD1, and absent DNA this call remains unverified. From a lookup of the germline V gene (reference sequence), CDR1 and CDR2 are DFQATT and SNEGSKA. The CDR3 holds 15 amino acids from the cysteine to the phenylalanine. No DNA has been recorded.